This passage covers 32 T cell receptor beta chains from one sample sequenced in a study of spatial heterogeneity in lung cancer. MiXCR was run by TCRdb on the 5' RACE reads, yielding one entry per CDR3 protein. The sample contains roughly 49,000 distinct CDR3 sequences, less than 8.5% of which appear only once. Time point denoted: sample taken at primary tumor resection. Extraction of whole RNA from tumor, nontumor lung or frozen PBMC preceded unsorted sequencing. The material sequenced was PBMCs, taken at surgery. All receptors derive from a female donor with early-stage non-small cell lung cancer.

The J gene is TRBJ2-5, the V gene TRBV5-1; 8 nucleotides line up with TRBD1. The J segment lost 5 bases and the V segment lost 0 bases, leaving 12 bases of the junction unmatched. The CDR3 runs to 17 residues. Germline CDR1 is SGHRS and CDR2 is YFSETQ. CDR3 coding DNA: TGCGCCAGCAGCTTGGTTCAACCCACAGGGGGTCTTGAGACCCAGTACTTC. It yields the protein CASSLVQPTGGLETQYF.

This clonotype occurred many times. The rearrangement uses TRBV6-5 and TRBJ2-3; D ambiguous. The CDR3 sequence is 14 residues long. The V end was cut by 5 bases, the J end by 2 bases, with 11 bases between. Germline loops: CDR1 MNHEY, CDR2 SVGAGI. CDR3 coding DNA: TGTGCCAGCAGTCTCTCGTTTACCACAGATACGCAGTATTTT. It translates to CASSLSFTTDTQYF.

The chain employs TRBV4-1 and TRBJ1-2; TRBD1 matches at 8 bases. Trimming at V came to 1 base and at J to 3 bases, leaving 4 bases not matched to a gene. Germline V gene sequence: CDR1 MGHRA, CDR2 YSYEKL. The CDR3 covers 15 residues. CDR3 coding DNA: TGCGCCAGCAGCCAAGGACAGGGGCCGGACTATGGCTACACCTTC. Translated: CASSQGQGPDYGYTF.

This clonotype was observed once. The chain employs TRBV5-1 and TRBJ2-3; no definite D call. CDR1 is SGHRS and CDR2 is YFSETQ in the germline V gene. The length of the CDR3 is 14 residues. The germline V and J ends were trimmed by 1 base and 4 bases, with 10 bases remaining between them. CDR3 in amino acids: CASSLRPSPDTQYF. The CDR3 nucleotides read TGCGCCAGCAGCTTGCGCCCCTCGCCAGATACGCAGTATTTT.

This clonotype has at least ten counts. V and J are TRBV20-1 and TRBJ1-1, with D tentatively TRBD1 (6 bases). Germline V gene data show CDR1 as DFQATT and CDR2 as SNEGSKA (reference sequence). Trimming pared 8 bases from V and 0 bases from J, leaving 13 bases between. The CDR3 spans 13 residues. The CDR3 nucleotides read TGCAGTCTTAACAGGGCAGTGAACACTGAAGCTTTCTTT. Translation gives CSLNRAVNTEAFF.

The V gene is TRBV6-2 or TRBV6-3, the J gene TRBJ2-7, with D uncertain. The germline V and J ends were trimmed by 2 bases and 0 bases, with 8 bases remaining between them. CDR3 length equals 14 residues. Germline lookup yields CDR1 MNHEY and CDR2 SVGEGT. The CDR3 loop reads CASSYIPSSYEQYF. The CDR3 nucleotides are TGTGCCAGCAGTTACATTCCCAGCTCCTACGAGCAGTACTTC.

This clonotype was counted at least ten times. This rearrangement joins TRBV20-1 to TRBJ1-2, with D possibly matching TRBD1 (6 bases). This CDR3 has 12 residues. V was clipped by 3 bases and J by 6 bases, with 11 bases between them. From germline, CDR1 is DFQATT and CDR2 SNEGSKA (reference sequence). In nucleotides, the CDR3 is TGCAGTGCTAGGAACAGGGAAGATGGCTACACCTTC. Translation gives CSARNREDGYTF.

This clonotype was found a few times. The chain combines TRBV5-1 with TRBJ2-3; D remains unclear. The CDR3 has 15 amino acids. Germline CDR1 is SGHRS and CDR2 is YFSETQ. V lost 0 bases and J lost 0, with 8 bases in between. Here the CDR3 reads CASSLVRPSTDTQYF. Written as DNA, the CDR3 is TGCGCCAGCAGCTTGGTCCGACCGAGCACAGATACGCAGTATTTT.

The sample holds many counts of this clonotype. The DNA of the CDR3 is TGTGCCAGCAGGTCCGGGTGGTTTTTTGGAACGCCCCTCTACGAGCAGTACTTC. Encoded protein: CASRSGWFFGTPLYEQYF. The chain links TRBV6-1 to TRBJ2-7, with D hard to call. The CDR3 sequence is 18 residues long. Germline V lookup: CDR1 MNHNS, CDR2 SASEGT. Trimming removed 6 bases from V and 3 bases from J, with 27 bases in between.

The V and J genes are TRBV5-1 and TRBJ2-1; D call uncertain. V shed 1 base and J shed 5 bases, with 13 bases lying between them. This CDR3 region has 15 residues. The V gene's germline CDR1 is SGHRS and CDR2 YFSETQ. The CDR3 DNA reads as TGCGCCAGCAGCTTGAGCTCGCGGCCGGACAATGAGCAGTTCTTC. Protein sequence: CASSLSSRPDNEQFF.

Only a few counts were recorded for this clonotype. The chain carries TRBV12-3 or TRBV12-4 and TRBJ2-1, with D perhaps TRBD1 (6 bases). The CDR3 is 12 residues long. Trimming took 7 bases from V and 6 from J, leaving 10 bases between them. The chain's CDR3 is CASTRDTNEQFF. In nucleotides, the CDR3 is TGTGCCAGCACCCGGGACACCAATGAGCAGTTCTTC.

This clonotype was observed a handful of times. CDR3 amino acids: CASSASWDNSYEQYF. CDR3 in DNA: TGTGCCAGCAGCGCGAGTTGGGACAACTCCTACGAGCAGTACTTC. The V and J genes are TRBV6-5 and TRBJ2-7; the D gene is possibly TRBD1 (6 bases). Germline values: CDR1 MNHEY, CDR2 SVGAGI. The V end was cut by 6 bases, the J end by 0 bases, with 15 bases between. The CDR3 has 15 residues.

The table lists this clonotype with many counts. CDR3 DNA: TGTGCCAGCAGAAATAACCGGGACCTCTACGAGCAGTACTTC. This translates into CASRNNRDLYEQYF. The V and J genes are TRBV25-1 and TRBJ2-7; either TRBD1 or TRBD2 may supply D (5 bases each). Germline values: CDR1 MGHDK, CDR2 SYGVNS. The CDR3 length is 14 residues. With 6 bases removed from V and 3 bases from J, the gap between germline ends came to 15 bases.

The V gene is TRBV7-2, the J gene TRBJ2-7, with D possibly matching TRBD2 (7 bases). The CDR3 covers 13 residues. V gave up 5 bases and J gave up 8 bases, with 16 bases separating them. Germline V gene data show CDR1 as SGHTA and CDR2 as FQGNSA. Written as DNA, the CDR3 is TGTGCCAGCAGCCCCCGGAGCGGGGACAAGCAGTACTTC. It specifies CASSPRSGDKQYF. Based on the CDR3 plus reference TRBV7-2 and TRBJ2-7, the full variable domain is GAGVSQSPSNKVTEKGKDVELRCDPISGHTALYWYRQSLGQGLEFLIYFQGNSAPDKSGLPSDRFSAERTGGSVSTLTIQRTQQEDSAVYLCASSPRSGDKQYFGPGTRLTVT.

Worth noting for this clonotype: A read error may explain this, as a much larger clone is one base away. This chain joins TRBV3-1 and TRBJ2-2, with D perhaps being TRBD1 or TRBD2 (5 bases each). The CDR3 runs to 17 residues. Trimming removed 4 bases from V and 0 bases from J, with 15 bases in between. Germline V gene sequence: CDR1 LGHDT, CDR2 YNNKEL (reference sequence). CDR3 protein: CASSPMLRGANTGELFF. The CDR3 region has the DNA TGTGCCAGCAGCCCAATGCTGAGAGGGGCGAACACCGGGGAGCTGTTTTTT.

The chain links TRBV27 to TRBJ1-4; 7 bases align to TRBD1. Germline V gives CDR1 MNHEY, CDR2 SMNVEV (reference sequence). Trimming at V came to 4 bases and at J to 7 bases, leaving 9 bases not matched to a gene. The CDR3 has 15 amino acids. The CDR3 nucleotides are TGTGCCAGCAGTTCCGACAGGGCGCGTCGTGAAAAACTGTTTTTT. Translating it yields CASSSDRARREKLFF.

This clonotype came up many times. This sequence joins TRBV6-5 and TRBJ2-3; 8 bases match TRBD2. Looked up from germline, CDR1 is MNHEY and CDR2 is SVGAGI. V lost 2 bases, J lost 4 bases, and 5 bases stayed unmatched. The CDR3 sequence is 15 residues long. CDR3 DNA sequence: TGTGCCAGCAGTTACAGCGGGGGAAGGGCAGATACGCAGTATTTT. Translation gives CASSYSGGRADTQYF.

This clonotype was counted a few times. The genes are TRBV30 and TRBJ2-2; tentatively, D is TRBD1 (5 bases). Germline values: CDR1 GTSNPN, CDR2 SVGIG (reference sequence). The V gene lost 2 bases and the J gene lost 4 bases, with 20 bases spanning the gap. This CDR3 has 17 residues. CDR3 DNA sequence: TGTGCCTGGAGTCAAGGGGCGAGCCTCCTATTCACCGGGGAGCTGTTTTTT. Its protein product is CAWSQGASLLFTGELFF.

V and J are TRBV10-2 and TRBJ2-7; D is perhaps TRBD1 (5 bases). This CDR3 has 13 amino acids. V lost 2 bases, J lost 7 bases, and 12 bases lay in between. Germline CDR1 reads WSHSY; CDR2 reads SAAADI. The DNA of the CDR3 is TGCGCCAGCAGTGAGGGGGCCGGCCGGGAGCAGTACTTC. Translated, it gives CASSEGAGREQYF.

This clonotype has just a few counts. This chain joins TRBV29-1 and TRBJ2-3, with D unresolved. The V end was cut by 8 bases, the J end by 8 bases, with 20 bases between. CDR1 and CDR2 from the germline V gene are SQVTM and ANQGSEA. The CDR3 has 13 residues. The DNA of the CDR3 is TGCAGCTTCTATTACGCCCTACTCGGTACGCAGTATTTT. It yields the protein CSFYYALLGTQYF.

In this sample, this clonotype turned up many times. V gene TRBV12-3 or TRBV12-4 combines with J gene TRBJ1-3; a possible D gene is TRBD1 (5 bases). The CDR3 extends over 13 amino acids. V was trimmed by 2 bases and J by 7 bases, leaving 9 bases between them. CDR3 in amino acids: CASSLSEGNTIYF. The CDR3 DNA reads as TGTGCCAGCAGTTTATCGGAGGGGAACACCATATATTTT.

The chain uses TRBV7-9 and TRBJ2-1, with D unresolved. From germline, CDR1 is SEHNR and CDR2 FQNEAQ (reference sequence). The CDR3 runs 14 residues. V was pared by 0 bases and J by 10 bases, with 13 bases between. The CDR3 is CASSLAGSSREQFF. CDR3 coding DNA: TGTGCCAGCAGCTTAGCAGGCTCCTCAAGGGAGCAGTTCTTC.

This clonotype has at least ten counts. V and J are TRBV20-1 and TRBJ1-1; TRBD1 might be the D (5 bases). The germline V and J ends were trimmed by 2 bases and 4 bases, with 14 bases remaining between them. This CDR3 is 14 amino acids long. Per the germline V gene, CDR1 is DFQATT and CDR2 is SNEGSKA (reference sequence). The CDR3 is CSARPTGGGTEAFF. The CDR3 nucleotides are TGCAGTGCTAGACCAACGGGGGGAGGCACTGAAGCTTTCTTT.

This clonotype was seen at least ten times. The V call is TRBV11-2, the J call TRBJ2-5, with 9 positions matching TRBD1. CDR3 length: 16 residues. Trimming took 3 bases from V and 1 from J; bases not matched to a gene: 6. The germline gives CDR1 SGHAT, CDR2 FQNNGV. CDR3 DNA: TGTGCCAGCAGCTTGGGGCTGACAGGGGGCCAAGAGACCCAGTACTTC. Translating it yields CASSLGLTGGQETQYF. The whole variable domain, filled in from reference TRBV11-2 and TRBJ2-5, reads EAGVAQSPRYKIIEKRQSVAFWCNPISGHATLYWYQQILGQGPKLLIQFQNNGVVDDSQLPKDRFSAERLKGVDSTLKIQPAKLEDSAVYLCASSLGLTGGQETQYFGPGTRLLVL.

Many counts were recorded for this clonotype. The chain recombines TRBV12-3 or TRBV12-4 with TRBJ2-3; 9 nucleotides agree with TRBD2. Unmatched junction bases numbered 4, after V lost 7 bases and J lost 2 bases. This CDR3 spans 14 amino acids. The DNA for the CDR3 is TGTGCCAGCACCCTAGCGGGATACACAGATACGCAGTATTTT. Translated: CASTLAGYTDTQYF.

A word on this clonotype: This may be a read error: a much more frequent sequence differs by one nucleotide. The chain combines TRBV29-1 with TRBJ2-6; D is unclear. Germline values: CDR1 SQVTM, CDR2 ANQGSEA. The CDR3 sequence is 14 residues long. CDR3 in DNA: TGCTGCGTTGACGGCTCCTCTGGGGCCAACGTCCTGACTTTC. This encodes CCVDGSSGANVLTF.

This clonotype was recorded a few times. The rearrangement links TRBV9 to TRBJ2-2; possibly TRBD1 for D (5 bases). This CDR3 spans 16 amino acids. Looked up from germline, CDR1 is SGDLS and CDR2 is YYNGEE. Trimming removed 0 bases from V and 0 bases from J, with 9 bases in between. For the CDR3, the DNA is TGTGCCAGCAGCGTAGGGGGCCAACCGAACACCGGGGAGCTGTTTTTT. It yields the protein CASSVGGQPNTGELFF. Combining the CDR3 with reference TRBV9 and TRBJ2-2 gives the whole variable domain DSGVTQTPKHLITATGQRVTLRCSPRSGDLSVYWYQQSLDQGLQFLIQYYNGEERAKGNILERFSAQQFPDLHSELNLSSLELGDSALYFCASSVGGQPNTGELFFGEGSRLTVL.

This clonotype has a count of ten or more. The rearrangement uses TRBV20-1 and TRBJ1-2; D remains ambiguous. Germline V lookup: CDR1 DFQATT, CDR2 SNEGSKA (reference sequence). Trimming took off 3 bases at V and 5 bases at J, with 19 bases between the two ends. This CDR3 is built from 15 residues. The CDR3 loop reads CSARAQAHIEYGYTF. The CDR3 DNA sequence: TGCAGTGCTAGGGCCCAGGCCCACATTGAGTATGGCTACACCTTC.

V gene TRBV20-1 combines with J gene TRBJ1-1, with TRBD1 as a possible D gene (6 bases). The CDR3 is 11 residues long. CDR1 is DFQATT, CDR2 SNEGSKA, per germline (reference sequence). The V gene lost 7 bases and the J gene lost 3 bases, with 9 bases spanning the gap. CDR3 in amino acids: CSVRGYTEAFF. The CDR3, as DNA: TGCAGTGTTAGGGGGTACACTGAAGCTTTCTTT.

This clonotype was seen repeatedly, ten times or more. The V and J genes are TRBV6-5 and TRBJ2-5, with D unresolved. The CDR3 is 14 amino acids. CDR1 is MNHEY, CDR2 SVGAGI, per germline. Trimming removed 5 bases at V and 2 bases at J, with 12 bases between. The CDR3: CASSRRVFQETQYF. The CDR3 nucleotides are TGTGCCAGCAGTCGAAGGGTCTTTCAAGAGACCCAGTACTTC.

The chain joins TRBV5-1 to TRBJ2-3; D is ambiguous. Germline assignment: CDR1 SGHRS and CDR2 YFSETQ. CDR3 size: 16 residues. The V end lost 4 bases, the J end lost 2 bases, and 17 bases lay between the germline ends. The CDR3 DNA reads TGCGCCAGCAGCCCGGGTGGCAGGCCCAACACAGATACGCAGTATTTT. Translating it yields CASSPGGRPNTDTQYF.

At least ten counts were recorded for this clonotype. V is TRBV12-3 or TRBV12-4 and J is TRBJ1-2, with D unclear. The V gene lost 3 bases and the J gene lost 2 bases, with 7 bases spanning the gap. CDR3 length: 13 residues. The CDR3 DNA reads TGTGCCAGCAGTTTGACCGGAAACTATGGCTACACCTTC. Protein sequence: CASSLTGNYGYTF.